Listed here are 9 T cell receptor beta chains from one sample, sequenced in a study of cytomegalovirus exposure and HLA in healthy donors. Some clones are missing from TCRdb's copy, which holds only in-frame ones; the method was immunoSEQ multiplex PCR. This table has 150,000 to 200,000 clones, roughly 90% appearing once. Source material: PBMCs. These receptors came from a woman in her 30s in good health and CMV-seronegative.

V and J are TRBV5-6 and TRBJ2-6; D may be TRBD2 (6 bases). Trimming took off 4 bases at V and 2 bases at J, with 10 bases between the two ends. CDR3 length: 15 residues. Germline loops: CDR1 SGHDT, CDR2 YYEEEE. The CDR3: CASSSGWAGANVLTF. The DNA of the CDR3 is TGTGCCAGCAGCAGCGGGTGGGCTGGGGCCAACGTCCTGACTTTC.

J is TRBJ1-2 and V is TRBV7-3, with D possibly being TRBD1 (6 bases). The V gene's germline CDR1 is SGHTA and CDR2 FQGTGA. This CDR3 has 16 residues. V was shortened by 5 bases and J by 2 bases, with 18 bases between the two germline ends. CDR3 sequence (DNA): TGTGCCAGCAGCCCGGGGGCGATGATTGGGAACTATGGCTACACCTTC. Its translation is CASSPGAMIGNYGYTF. The full variable domain, in which reference TRBV7-3 and TRBJ1-2 provide the parts outside the CDR3, is GAGVSQTPSNKVTEKGKYVELRCDPISGHTALYWYRQSLGQGPEFLIYFQGTGAADDSGLPNDRFFAVRPEGSVSTLKIQRTERGDSAVYLCASSPGAMIGNYGYTFGSGTRLTVV.

V is TRBV6-4 and J is TRBJ1-5; 11 nucleotides align to TRBD1. In germline, CDR1 is MRHNA, CDR2 SNTAGT. This CDR3 is built from 18 residues. V lost 7 bases and J lost 0; bases outside the gene matches: 11. CDR3 coding DNA: TGTGCCAGCACCGGATGGACAGGGGGCCCGTATAGCAATCAGCCCCAGCATTTT. It translates to CASTGWTGGPYSNQPQHF.

This clone was seen ten or more times. The chain is built from TRBV15 and TRBJ1-5; maybe TRBD1 (5 bases). This CDR3 contains 17 residues. Trimming left V 6 bases short and J 11 bases short, with 29 bases between. The germline V gene has CDR1 LNHNV and CDR2 YYDKDF (reference sequence). Here the CDR3 reads CATRLQTLQGGLGTQHF. CDR3 nucleotides: TGTGCCACCAGACTACAAACTCTTCAGGGAGGGCTCGGGACCCAGCATTTT.

The V gene is TRBV9, the J gene TRBJ2-1, with TRBD2 matching 7 bases. The CDR3 length is 17 residues. V shed 4 bases and J 6 bases; nucleotides not matched to a gene: 16. Germline CDR1 reads SGDLS; CDR2 reads YYNGEE. CDR3 sequence reads: CASSTHMMGGGRNEQFF. Written as DNA, the CDR3 is TGTGCCAGCAGCACTCATATGATGGGCGGGGGTCGCAATGAGCAGTTCTTC.

The chain links TRBV2 to TRBJ1-5; 7 nucleotides agree with TRBD1. The CDR3 is 15 residues long. The germline gives CDR1 SNHLY, CDR2 FYNNEI. Unmatched junction bases numbered 12, after V lost 10 bases and J lost 3 bases. Written as DNA, the CDR3 is TGTGCCATCAGGGGGGGTTCACACCTCAATCAGCCCCAGCATTTT. Translating gives CAIRGGSHLNQPQHF.

The J gene is TRBJ2-7, the V gene TRBV5-4; 7 bases are a match to TRBD2. V trimming: 3 bases; J trimming: 2 bases; junction bases outside the gene matches: 8. The CDR3 covers 15 residues. Per the germline V gene, CDR1 is SGHNT and CDR2 is YYREEE (reference sequence). The CDR3 reads CASSSPRDYPYEQYF. The CDR3 nucleotides read TGTGCCAGCAGCTCGCCGAGGGACTATCCCTACGAGCAGTACTTC.

The rearrangement links TRBV4-3 to TRBJ1-2; tentative D call: TRBD1 (6 bases). V was shortened by 0 bases and J by 6 bases, with 8 bases between the two germline ends. Looked up from germline, CDR1 is LGHNA and CDR2 is YSLEER. This CDR3 has 13 residues. The CDR3 here is CASSQDRGDGYTF. The CDR3 DNA is TGCGCCAGCAGCCAAGACAGGGGCGATGGCTACACCTTC.

The chain joins TRBV5-1 to TRBJ2-3, with 10 positions matching TRBD1. The germline gives CDR1 SGHRS, CDR2 YFSETQ. This CDR3 has 17 residues. The V segment lost 2 bases and the J segment 6 bases; nucleotides outside the gene matches: 12. The chain's CDR3 is CASSFFGTGVSLDTQYF. For the CDR3, the DNA is TGCGCCAGCAGCTTTTTTGGGACAGGGGTATCTTTGGATACGCAGTATTTT.